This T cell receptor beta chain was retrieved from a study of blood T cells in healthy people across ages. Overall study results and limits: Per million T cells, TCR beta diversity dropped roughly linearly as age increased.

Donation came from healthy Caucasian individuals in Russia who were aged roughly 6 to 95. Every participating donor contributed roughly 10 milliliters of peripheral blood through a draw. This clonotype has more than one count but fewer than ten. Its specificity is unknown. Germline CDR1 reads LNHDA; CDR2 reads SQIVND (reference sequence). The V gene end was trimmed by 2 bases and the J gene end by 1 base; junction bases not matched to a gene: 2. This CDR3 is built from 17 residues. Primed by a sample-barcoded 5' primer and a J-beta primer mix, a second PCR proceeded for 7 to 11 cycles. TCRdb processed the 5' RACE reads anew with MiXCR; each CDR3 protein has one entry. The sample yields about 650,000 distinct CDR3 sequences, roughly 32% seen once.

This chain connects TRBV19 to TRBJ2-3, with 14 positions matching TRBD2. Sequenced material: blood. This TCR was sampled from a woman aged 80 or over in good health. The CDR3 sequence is CASSIMGLAGGTDTQYF. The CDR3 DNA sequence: TGTGCCAGTAGTATAATGGGACTAGCGGGGGGCACAGATACGCAGTATTTT.